This T cell receptor beta chain stems from a study of shared clonotypes between healthy human individuals. Study-wide results and caveats: The authors expected sequencing depth to affect clonotype sharing among donors.

This CDR3 region has 13 residues. With 4 bases removed from V and 11 bases from J, the gap between germline ends came to 18 bases. Germline CDR1 is SGDLS and CDR2 is YYNGEE. Naive CD8 cells, CD45RO-negative and positively selected for CCR7, excluded terminally differentiated effector memory CD45RA+ cells. About this clone: Its antigen remains unidentified.

Libraries were prepared by immunoSEQ multiplex PCR; TCRdb keeps only in-frame clonotypes and omits some of them. The table lists over 2 million clones, roughly 95% of them singletons. This TCR was sampled from a man between 18 and 29 years old in good health. The gene calls are TRBV9 and TRBJ1-1; D is ambiguous. The sample consisted of naive CD8+ T cells sorted from blood. This chain's CDR3 is CASSPTAGGEAFF. Written as DNA, the CDR3 is TGTGCCAGCAGCCCGACGGCGGGCGGCGAGGCTTTCTTT.